These 16 T cell receptor beta chains share one sample of origin, sequenced in a study of T cell clones after liver transplantation (dated by TCRdb to between 2019 and 2020). Receptor libraries were prepared by the immunoSEQ multiplex PCR assay. Not all clones reach the TCRdb copy of this immuneACCESS table, which keeps in-frame sequences only. Checked studies attribute under half of the gap to unresolved V genes and leave the rest unexplained. In all, the sample holds over 14,000 clones, and approximately 86% of those were seen once. The top ten constitute roughly 27% of the sample. This specimen consisted of CD8+ T cells from blood, obtained around 48 months after liver transplant. These receptors all stem from a human patient who received a liver transplant. After a transplant, some T cells may be of graft donor origin.

This clone was counted only a few times. The chain recombines TRBV7-2 with TRBJ2-1; D tentatively fits TRBD1 or TRBD2 (5 bases each). This CDR3 is 13 amino acids long. The V gene lost 6 bases and the J gene lost 3 bases, with 9 bases spanning the gap. CDR1 and CDR2 from the germline V gene are SGHTA and FQGNSA. The CDR3 region is CASRRDGYNEQFF. In DNA form, the CDR3 reads TGTGCCAGCAGACGGGACGGCTACAATGAGCAGTTCTTC. Drawing the rest from reference TRBV7-2 and TRBJ2-1, the complete variable domain is GAGVSQSPSNKVTEKGKDVELRCDPISGHTALYWYRQSLGQGLEFLIYFQGNSAPDKSGLPSDRFSAERTGGSVSTLTIQRTQQEDSAVYLCASRRDGYNEQFFGPGTRLTVL.

The chain recombines TRBV5-8 with TRBJ2-1; D remains ambiguous. V was shortened by 9 bases and J by 0 bases, with 10 bases between the two germline ends. The CDR3 covers 13 residues. Germline V gene sequence: CDR1 SGHTS, CDR2 YDEGEE. CDR3 nucleotide sequence: TGTGCCACCCCTCGAGACTCCTACAATGAGCAGTTCTTC. This sequence encodes CATPRDSYNEQFF. Combining the CDR3 with reference TRBV5-8 and TRBJ2-1 gives the whole variable domain EAGVTQSPTHLIKTRGQQATLRCSPISGHTSVYWYQQALGLGLQFLLWYDEGEERNRGNFPPRFSGRQFPNYSSELNVNALELEDSALYLCATPRDSYNEQFFGPGTRLTVL.

V usage is TRBV28 and J usage is TRBJ2-7; D call uncertain. Germline V lookup: CDR1 MDHEN, CDR2 SYDVKM. The CDR3 runs to 12 residues. Trimming took off 5 bases at V and 6 bases at J, with 11 bases between the two ends. CDR3 in DNA: TGTGCCAGCAGTCCCACCTGGCCCGAGCAGTACTTC. It yields the protein CASSPTWPEQYF. The whole variable domain, remainder taken from reference TRBV28 and TRBJ2-7, is DVKVTQSSRYLVKRTGEKVFLECVQDMDHENMFWYRQDPGLGLRLIYFSYDVKMKEKGDIPEGYSVSREKKERFSLILESASTNQTSMYLCASSPTWPEQYFGPGTRLTVT.

The rearrangement uses TRBV5-4 and TRBJ2-2; the D gene is possibly TRBD1 (5 bases). The CDR3 has 17 residues. Germline V gene sequence: CDR1 SGHNT, CDR2 YYREEE (reference sequence). V shed 4 bases and J shed 4 bases, with 20 bases lying between them. CDR3: CASSPPQGARSTGELFF. In DNA, the CDR3 is TGTGCCAGCAGCCCCCCGCAGGGCGCTAGGAGCACCGGGGAGCTGTTTTTT.

The rearrangement joins TRBV27 to TRBJ1-5, with D possibly matching TRBD1 (5 bases). Germline loops: CDR1 MNHEY, CDR2 SMNVEV (reference sequence). The germline V and J ends were trimmed by 4 bases and 1 base, with 8 bases remaining between them. The CDR3 consists of 14 residues. The CDR3 DNA follows: TGTGCCAGCAGTTCCCGACAGAGCAATCAGCCCCAGCATTTT. This translates into CASSSRQSNQPQHF.

The chain combines TRBV7-3 with TRBJ2-1; TRBD2 aligns across 10 bases. With 1 base clipped from V and 7 bases from J, the junction kept 7 bases outside the gene matches. From germline, CDR1 is SGHTA and CDR2 FQGTGA. This CDR3 region has 16 residues. CDR3 sequence reads: CASSLISGGARNEQFF. The CDR3 nucleotides read TGTGCCAGCAGCTTAATAAGCGGGGGGGCCAGGAATGAGCAGTTCTTC.

This sequence joins TRBV15 and TRBJ2-3, with 10 bases identical to TRBD1. Germline values: CDR1 LNHNV, CDR2 YYDKDF (reference sequence). The CDR3 consists of 15 residues. V was pared by 4 bases and J by 3 bases, with 4 bases of the junction left unmatched. The CDR3 region is CATSIPGQGTDTQYF. In DNA, the CDR3 is TGTGCCACCAGCATACCGGGACAGGGGACAGATACGCAGTATTTT.

This chain joins TRBV7-9 and TRBJ2-1; no clear D. The CDR3 runs 10 residues. V was cut by 5 bases and J by 12 bases, with 8 bases left in between. The germline gives CDR1 SEHNR, CDR2 FQNEAQ (reference sequence). The CDR3 protein is CASSPIVQFF. The CDR3 DNA sequence: TGTGCCAGCAGCCCGATCGTGCAGTTCTTC.

This CDR3 reads CASSPRRSSGTDNEKLFF. CDR3 sequence (DNA): TGTGCCAGCAGCCCCCGCCGCTCCTCCGGGACGGACAATGAAAAACTGTTTTTT. The rearrangement links TRBV4-2 to TRBJ1-4; tentative D call: TRBD1 (5 bases). There are 18 residues in the CDR3. The V gene's germline CDR1 is LGHNA and CDR2 YNFKEQ. The germline V and J ends were trimmed by 4 bases and 5 bases, with 23 bases remaining between them.

The rearrangement links TRBV5-4 to TRBJ2-1; D possibly corresponds to TRBD1 (6 bases). Germline assignment: CDR1 SGHNT and CDR2 YYREEE (reference sequence). The CDR3 totals 15 residues. Trimming stripped 4 bases from V and 2 bases from J, with 13 bases between. CDR3 coding DNA: TGTGCCAGCAGCCACGAAGGGGGTACCTACAATGAGCAGTTCTTC. It yields the protein CASSHEGGTYNEQFF.

The chain carries TRBV7-3 and TRBJ2-1; D is unresolved. The CDR3 spans 15 residues. Germline CDR1 SGHTA, CDR2 FQGTGA. Trimming pared 2 bases from V and 0 bases from J, leaving 8 bases between. DNA for the CDR3: TGTGCCAGCAGCTTAGGGGTGAGCTCCTACAATGAGCAGTTCTTC. Translating it yields CASSLGVSSYNEQFF.

This chain links TRBV7-9 with TRBJ1-1; D call uncertain. Per the germline V gene, CDR1 is SEHNR and CDR2 is FQNEAQ (reference sequence). Trimming pared 0 bases from V and 6 bases from J, leaving 17 bases between. The CDR3 loop spans 16 amino acids. As DNA, the CDR3 is TGTGCCAGCAGCTTAGCGGCCGCGGGGTTCCCCTCTGAAGCTTTCTTT. Protein product: CASSLAAAGFPSEAFF. Complete variable domain (other parts from reference TRBV7-9 and TRBJ1-1): DTGVSQNPRHKITKRGQNVTFRCDPISEHNRLYWYRQTLGQGPEFLTYFQNEAQLEKSRLLSDRFSAERPKGSFSTLEIQRTEQGDSAMYLCASSLAAAGFPSEAFFGQGTRLTVV.

This chain links TRBV7-8 with TRBJ1-1; D remains unclear. The CDR3 length is 11 residues. V was pared by 8 bases and J by 5 bases, with 9 bases between. Germline CDR1 is SGHVS and CDR2 is FQNEAQ. CDR3 in amino acids: CASLGTTEAFF. The CDR3 bases are TGTGCCAGCTTAGGCACGACTGAAGCTTTCTTT.

CDR3 in amino acids: CASSLRGGYEQYF. For the CDR3, the DNA is TGTGCCAGCAGTTTACGAGGAGGTTACGAGCAGTACTTC. The rearrangement links TRBV27 to TRBJ2-7, with D maybe TRBD2 (5 bases). Trimming left V 2 bases short and J 4 bases short, with 9 bases between. The CDR3 has 13 residues. Germline CDR1 MNHEY, CDR2 SMNVEV (reference sequence).

This chain links TRBV27 with TRBJ1-2, with D tentatively TRBD1 (5 bases). The CDR3 has 18 amino acids. V lost 1 base and J 0 bases, leaving 18 bases between the germline ends. The germline V gene encodes CDR1 MNHEY and CDR2 SMNVEV (reference sequence). CDR3 nucleotide sequence: TGTGCCAGCAGTTTATATTTCGAGACAGAGAACGCTAACTATGGCTACACCTTC. It encodes CASSLYFETENANYGYTF.

The rearrangement joins TRBV27 to TRBJ2-7; TRBD2 matches at 10 bases. The CDR3 runs to 14 residues. The trim removed 5 bases at V and 4 bases at J, leaving 5 bases unmatched. Germline values: CDR1 MNHEY, CDR2 SMNVEV (reference sequence). The CDR3: CASSASGGAYEQYF. The CDR3, as DNA: TGTGCCAGCAGTGCCAGCGGGGGGGCTTACGAGCAGTACTTC.